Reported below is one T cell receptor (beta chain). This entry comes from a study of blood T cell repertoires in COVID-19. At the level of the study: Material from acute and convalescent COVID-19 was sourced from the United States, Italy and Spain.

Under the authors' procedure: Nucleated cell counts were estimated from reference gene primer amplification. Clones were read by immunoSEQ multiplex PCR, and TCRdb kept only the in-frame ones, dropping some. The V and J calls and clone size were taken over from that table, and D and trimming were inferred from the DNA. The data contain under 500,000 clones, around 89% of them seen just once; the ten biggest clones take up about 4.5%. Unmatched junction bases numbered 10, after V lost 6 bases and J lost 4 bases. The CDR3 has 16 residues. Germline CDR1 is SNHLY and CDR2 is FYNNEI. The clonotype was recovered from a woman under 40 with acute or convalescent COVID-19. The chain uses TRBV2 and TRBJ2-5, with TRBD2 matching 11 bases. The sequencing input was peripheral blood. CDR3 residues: CASRRGLAENGETQYF. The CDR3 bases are TGTGCCAGCAGAAGGGGACTAGCGGAGAATGGAGAGACCCAGTACTTC.